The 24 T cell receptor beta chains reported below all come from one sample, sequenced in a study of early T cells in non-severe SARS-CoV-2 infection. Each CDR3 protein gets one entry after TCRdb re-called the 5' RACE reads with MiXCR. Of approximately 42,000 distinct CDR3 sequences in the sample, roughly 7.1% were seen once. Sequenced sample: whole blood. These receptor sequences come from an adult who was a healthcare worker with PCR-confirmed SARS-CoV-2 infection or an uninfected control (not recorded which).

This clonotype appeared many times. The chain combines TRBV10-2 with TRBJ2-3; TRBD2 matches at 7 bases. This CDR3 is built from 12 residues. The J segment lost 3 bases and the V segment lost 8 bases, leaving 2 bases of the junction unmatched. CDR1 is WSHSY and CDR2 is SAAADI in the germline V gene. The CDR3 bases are TGCGCCAGCTCCGGGAGGACAGATACGCAGTATTTT. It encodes CASSGRTDTQYF.

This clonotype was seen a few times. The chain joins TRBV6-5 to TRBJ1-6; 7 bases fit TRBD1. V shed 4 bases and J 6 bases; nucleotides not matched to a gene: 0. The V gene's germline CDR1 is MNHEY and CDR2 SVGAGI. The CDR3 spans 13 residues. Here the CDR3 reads CASSWDSNSPLHF. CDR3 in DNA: TGTGCCAGCAGTTGGGACAGTAATTCACCCCTCCACTTT.

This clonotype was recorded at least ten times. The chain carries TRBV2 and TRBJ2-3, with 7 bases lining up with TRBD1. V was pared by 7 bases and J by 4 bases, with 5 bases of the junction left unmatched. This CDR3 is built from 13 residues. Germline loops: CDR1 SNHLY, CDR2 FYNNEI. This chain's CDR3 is CASTGQVPDTQYF. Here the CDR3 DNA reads TGTGCCAGCACCGGACAGGTGCCAGATACGCAGTATTTT.

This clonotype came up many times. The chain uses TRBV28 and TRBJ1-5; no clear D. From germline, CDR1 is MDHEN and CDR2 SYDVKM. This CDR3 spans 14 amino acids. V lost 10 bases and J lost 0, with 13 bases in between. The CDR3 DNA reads TGTGCCATTACGACGGGGTATAGCAATCAGCCCCAGCATTTT. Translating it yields CAITTGYSNQPQHF.

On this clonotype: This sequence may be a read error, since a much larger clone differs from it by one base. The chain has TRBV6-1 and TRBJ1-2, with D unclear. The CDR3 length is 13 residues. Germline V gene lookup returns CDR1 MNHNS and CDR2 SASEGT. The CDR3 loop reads CAIESLARHGYTF. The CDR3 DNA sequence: TGTGCTATCGAAAGTCTCGCGCGGCATGGCTACACCTTC.

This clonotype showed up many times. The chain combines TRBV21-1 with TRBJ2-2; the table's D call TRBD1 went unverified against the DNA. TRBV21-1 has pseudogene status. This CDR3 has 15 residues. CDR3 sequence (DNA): TGTGCCAGCAGCAAAGGGGGACAGCACACCGGGGAGCTGTTTTTT. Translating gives CASSKGGQHTGELFF.

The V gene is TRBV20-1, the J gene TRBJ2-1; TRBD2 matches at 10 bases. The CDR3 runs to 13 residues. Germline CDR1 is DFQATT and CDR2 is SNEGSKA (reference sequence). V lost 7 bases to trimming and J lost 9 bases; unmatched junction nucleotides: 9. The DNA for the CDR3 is TGCAGTGTAACGAGCGGGGGGGCTGGTGAGCAGTTCTTC. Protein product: CSVTSGGAGEQFF.

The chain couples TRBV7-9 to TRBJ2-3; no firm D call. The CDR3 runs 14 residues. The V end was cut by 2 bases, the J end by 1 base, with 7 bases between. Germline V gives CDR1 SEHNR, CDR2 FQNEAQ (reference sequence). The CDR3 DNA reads TGTGCCAGCAGCTTAATCAGTCGCACAGATACGCAGTATTTT. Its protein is CASSLISRTDTQYF.

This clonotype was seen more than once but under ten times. DNA of the CDR3: TGCGCCAGCAGCCCCGCAGGGGGCGAGGCTGAAGCTTTCTTT. It codes for CASSPAGGEAEAFF. The chain recombines TRBV5-1 with TRBJ1-1, with 8 bases fitting TRBD1. V shed 4 bases, J shed 6 bases, and the junction held 8 bases outside the gene matches. This CDR3 comprises 14 residues. In germline, CDR1 is SGHRS, CDR2 YFSETQ. Drawing the rest from reference TRBV5-1 and TRBJ1-1, the complete variable domain is KAGVTQTPRYLIKTRGQQVTLSCSPISGHRSVSWYQQTPGQGLQFLFEYFSETQRNKGNFPGRFSGRQFSNSRSEMNVSTLELGDSALYLCASSPAGGEAEAFFGQGTRLTVV.

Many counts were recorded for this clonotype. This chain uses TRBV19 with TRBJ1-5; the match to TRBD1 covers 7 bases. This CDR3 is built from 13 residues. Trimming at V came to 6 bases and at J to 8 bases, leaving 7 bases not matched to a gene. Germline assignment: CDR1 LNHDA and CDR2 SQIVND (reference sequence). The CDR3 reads CASRTGAAEPQHF. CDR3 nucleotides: TGTGCCAGTAGAACAGGGGCCGCCGAGCCCCAGCATTTT.

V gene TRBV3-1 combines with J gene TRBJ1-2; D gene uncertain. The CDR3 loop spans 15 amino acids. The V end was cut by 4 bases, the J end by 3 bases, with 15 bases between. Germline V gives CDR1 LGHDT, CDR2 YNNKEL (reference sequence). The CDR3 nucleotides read TGTGCCAGCAGCCCCCGGGCTCGCGGGGACTATGGCTACACCTTC. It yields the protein CASSPRARGDYGYTF. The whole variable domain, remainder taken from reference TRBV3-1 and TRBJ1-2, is DTAVSQTPKYLVTQMGNDKSIKCEQNLGHDTMYWYKQDSKKFLKIMFSYNNKELIINETVPNRFSPKSPDKAHLNLHINSLELGDSAVYFCASSPRARGDYGYTFGSGTRLTVV.

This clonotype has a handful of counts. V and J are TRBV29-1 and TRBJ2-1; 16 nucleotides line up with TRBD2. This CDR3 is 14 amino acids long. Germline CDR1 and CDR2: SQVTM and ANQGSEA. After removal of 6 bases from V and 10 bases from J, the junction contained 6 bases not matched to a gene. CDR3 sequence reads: CSVRLGLAGGEQFF. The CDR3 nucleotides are TGCAGCGTCCGATTGGGACTAGCGGGGGGGGAGCAGTTCTTC.

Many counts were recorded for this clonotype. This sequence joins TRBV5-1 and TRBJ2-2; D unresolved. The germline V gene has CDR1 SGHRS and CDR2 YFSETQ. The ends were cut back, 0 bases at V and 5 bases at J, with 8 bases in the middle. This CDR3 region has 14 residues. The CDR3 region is CASSLDAETGELFF. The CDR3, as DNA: TGCGCCAGCAGCTTGGACGCAGAGACCGGGGAGCTGTTTTTT.

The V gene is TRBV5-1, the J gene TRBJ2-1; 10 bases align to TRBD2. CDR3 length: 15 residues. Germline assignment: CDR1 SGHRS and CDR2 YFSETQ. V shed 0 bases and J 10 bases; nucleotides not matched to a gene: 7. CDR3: CASSLASGTSEEQFF. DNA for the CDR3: TGCGCCAGCAGCTTGGCTTCCGGGACTAGCGAGGAGCAGTTCTTC. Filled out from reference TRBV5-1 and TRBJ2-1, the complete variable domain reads KAGVTQTPRYLIKTRGQQVTLSCSPISGHRSVSWYQQTPGQGLQFLFEYFSETQRNKGNFPGRFSGRQFSNSRSEMNVSTLELGDSALYLCASSLASGTSEEQFFGPGTRLTVL.

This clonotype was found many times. The CDR3 DNA follows: TGTGCCACCAGCATTTTTAGAGGGACTGAAGCTTTCTTT. Translation gives CATSIFRGTEAFF. The chain combines TRBV15 with TRBJ1-1, with no clear D. Germline V gene sequence: CDR1 LNHNV, CDR2 YYDKDF (reference sequence). The CDR3 length is 13 residues. V was cut by 4 bases and J by 5 bases, with 11 bases left in between.

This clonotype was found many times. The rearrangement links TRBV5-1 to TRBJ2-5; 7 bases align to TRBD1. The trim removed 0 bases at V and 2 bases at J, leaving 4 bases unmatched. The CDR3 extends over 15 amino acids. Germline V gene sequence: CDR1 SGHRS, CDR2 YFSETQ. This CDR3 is CASSLAKGQQETQYF. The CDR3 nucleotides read TGCGCCAGCAGCTTGGCCAAGGGACAGCAAGAGACCCAGTACTTC.

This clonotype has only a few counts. CDR3 sequence (DNA): TGTGCCAGTAGTCTCCGGTCTGGTGAAAAACTGTTTTTT. Amino acid sequence: CASSLRSGEKLFF. This chain links TRBV19 with TRBJ1-4; D unclear. The CDR3 consists of 13 residues. V lost 5 bases and J lost 7, with 11 bases in between. In germline, CDR1 is LNHDA, CDR2 SQIVND (reference sequence).

Here the CDR3 reads CASSSDENYGYTF. Written as DNA, the CDR3 is TGTGCCAGCAGCTCGGACGAGAACTATGGCTACACCTTC. V and J are TRBV12-3 or TRBV12-4 and TRBJ1-2; D unclear. The germline V and J ends were trimmed by 6 bases and 2 bases, with 10 bases remaining between them. The CDR3 extends over 13 amino acids.

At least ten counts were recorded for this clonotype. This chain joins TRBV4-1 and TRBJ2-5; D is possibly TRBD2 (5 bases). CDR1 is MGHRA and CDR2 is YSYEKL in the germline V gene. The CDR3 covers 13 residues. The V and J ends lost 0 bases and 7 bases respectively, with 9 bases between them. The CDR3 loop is CASSQDRSGTQYF. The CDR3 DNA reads TGCGCCAGCAGCCAAGATAGAAGCGGGACCCAGTACTTC.

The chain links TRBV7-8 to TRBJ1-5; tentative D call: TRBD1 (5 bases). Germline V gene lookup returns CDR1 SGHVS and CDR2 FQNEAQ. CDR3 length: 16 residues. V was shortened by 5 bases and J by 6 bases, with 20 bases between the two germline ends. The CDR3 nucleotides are TGTGCCAGCAGCCCCCGCGGGACTTCGTGGAGTCAGCCCCAGCATTTT. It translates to CASSPRGTSWSQPQHF.

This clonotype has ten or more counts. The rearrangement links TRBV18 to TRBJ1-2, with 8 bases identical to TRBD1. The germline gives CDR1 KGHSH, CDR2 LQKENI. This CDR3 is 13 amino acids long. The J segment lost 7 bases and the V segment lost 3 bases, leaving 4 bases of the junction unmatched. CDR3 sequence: CASSPDRESGYTF. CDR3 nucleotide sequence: TGTGCCAGCTCACCGGACAGGGAGAGTGGCTACACCTTC.

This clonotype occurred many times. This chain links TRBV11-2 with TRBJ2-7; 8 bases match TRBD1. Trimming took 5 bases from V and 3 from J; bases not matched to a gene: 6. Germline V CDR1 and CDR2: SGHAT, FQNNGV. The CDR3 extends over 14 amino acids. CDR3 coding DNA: TGTGCCAGCAGCGCCAACAGGGGGGTCTACGAGCAGTACTTC. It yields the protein CASSANRGVYEQYF.

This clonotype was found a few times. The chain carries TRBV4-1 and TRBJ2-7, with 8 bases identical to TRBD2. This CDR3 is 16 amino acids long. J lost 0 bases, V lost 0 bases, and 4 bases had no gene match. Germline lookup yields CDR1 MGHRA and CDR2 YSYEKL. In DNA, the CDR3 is TGCGCCAGCAGCCAAGATAGTGCGGGGGGCTCCTACGAGCAGTACTTC. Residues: CASSQDSAGGSYEQYF.

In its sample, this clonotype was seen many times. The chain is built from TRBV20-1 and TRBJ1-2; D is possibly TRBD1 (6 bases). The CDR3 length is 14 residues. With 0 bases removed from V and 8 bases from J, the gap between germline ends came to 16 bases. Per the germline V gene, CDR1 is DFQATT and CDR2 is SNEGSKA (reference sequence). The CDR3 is CSARDGGALKGYTF. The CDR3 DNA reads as TGCAGTGCTAGAGATGGGGGGGCGCTTAAGGGCTACACCTTC.